The 25 T cell receptor beta chains in this list originate from one sample, sequenced in a study of T cells in Graves' hyperthyroidism and ophthalmopathy. RNA transcripts served as the template for amplifying TCR beta CDR3 regions. First-round RT-PCR targeting the TCR CDR3 was performed with the HTBI primer set. TCRdb itself ran the multiplex PCR reads through MiXCR, one entry per CDR3 protein. There are fewer than 650,000 distinct CDR3 sequences in the sample; more than 13% occur only once, and roughly 7% lies in the top ten. The sequencing input was blood. Receptor source: a woman aged 18-30 years with Graves' ophthalmopathy.

This clonotype was observed a few times. This rearrangement joins TRBV19 to TRBJ2-1; possible D gene TRBD2, 5 bases. Germline V lookup: CDR1 LNHDA, CDR2 SQIVND (reference sequence). The V gene lost 3 bases and the J gene lost 5 bases, with 17 bases spanning the gap. The CDR3 is 16 amino acids. The DNA of the CDR3 is TGTGCCAGTAGTATTTCCTACGGCGGGTTCCACAATGAGCAGTTCTTC. This codes for CASSISYGGFHNEQFF.

This clonotype was seen a few times. The germline gene is not matched at one end of the junction; a read error may be the cause. The V gene is TRBV7-9, the J gene TRBJ1-5; 9 bases match TRBD1. Germline lookup yields CDR1 SEHNR and CDR2 FQNEAQ (reference sequence). The length of the CDR3 is 15 residues. In DNA, the CDR3 is TGCTCTCCGGACAGGGGAATTCCTAGCAATCAGCCCCAGCATTTT. It yields the protein CSPDRGIPSNQPQHF.

The genes are TRBV4-1 and TRBJ2-1, with D unclear. In germline, CDR1 is MGHRA, CDR2 YSYEKL. This CDR3 spans 13 amino acids. Trimming left V 3 bases short and J 4 bases short, with 7 bases between. As DNA, the CDR3 is TGCGCCAGCAGCCACCCCACGTACAATGAGCAGTTCTTC. This encodes CASSHPTYNEQFF.

This clonotype has a count of ten or more. The rearrangement joins TRBV11-2 to TRBJ1-5; unclear D gene. Trimming took 0 bases from V and 2 from J, leaving 8 bases between them. This CDR3 has 15 residues. The germline V gene encodes CDR1 SGHAT and CDR2 FQNNGV. Here the CDR3 reads CASSLDRFGNQPQHF. The CDR3 DNA sequence: TGTGCCAGCAGCTTAGATAGGTTTGGCAATCAGCCCCAGCATTTT.

The J gene is TRBJ1-5, the V gene TRBV27; unclear D gene. Germline V gives CDR1 MNHEY, CDR2 SMNVEV (reference sequence). Trimming took 4 bases from V and 0 from J, leaving 13 bases between them. CDR3 length equals 16 residues. The CDR3 DNA follows: TGTGCCAGCAGTTACTTTCGCGTCCATAGCAATCAGCCCCAGCATTTT. Translated, it gives CASSYFRVHSNQPQHF.

This clonotype was found many times. The V and J genes are TRBV7-2 and TRBJ2-5; D is unresolved. V shed 7 bases and J shed 5 bases, with 17 bases lying between them. Looked up from germline, CDR1 is SGHTA and CDR2 is FQGNSA. The CDR3 is 14 amino acids. The CDR3 coding sequence is TGTGCCAGCACCCCCGCGGTCTCCAGGGAGACCCAGTACTTC. It encodes CASTPAVSRETQYF.

The rearrangement uses TRBV19 and TRBJ2-7; 9 positions agree with TRBD1. The CDR3 is 17 residues long. Germline trimming cut 6 bases from V and 2 bases from J; bases unmatched to any gene: 14. Germline CDR1 and CDR2: LNHDA and SQIVND (reference sequence). CDR3 bases: TGTGCCAGTAGCACCCACCCGGGACAGGGTGTCCCCTACGAGCAGTACTTC. Translating it yields CASSTHPGQGVPYEQYF.

The chain links TRBV7-2 to TRBJ2-2, with 13 bases that match TRBD2. There are 16 residues in the CDR3. Germline CDR1 reads SGHTA; CDR2 reads FQGNSA. V was pared by 5 bases and J by 1 base, with 1 base of the junction left unmatched. The CDR3 nucleotides read TGTGCCAGCAGCCGGACTAGCGGGAGGAACACCGGGGAGCTGTTTTTT. Residues: CASSRTSGRNTGELFF.

This clonotype has ten or more counts. The chain joins TRBV28 to TRBJ2-5, with 8 bases identical to TRBD2. V was clipped by 6 bases and J by 12 bases; unmatched bases: 12. The germline V gene encodes CDR1 MDHEN and CDR2 SYDVKM. The length of the CDR3 is 13 residues. Here the CDR3 DNA reads TGTGCCAGCAGACCCGTAGCGGGACCTATGGAGTACTTC. Translated: CASRPVAGPMEYF.

This clonotype was seen a single time. The chain has TRBV29-1 and TRBJ2-5; D is ambiguous. Trimming removed 7 bases from V and 3 bases from J, with 6 bases in between. CDR3 size: 10 residues. Germline V lookup: CDR1 SQVTM, CDR2 ANQGSEA. The CDR3 DNA sequence: TGCAGCGGTGCAGAAGAGACCCAGTACTTC. This translates into CSGAEETQYF.

This clonotype was recorded many times. This chain uses TRBV12-3 or TRBV12-4 with TRBJ2-7, with 7 bases aligning to TRBD1. The CDR3 totals 14 residues. Trimming cost V 5 bases and J 4 bases; bases outside gene matches: 8. CDR3 residues: CASSQPQQGYEQYF. The CDR3 DNA is TGTGCCAGCAGTCAACCACAACAGGGGTACGAGCAGTACTTC.

This clonotype has at least ten counts. This chain joins TRBV7-9 and TRBJ2-7; a possible D gene is TRBD1 (6 bases). Trimming pared 5 bases from V and 7 bases from J, leaving 18 bases between. The CDR3 is made up of 14 amino acids. From germline, CDR1 is SEHNR and CDR2 FQNEAQ (reference sequence). The DNA of the CDR3 is TGTGCCAGCAGCCGAGCCGGACAGCCTTTAGAGCAGTACTTC. It encodes CASSRAGQPLEQYF.

The chain combines TRBV6-2 or TRBV6-3 with TRBJ2-3, with 9 nucleotides matching TRBD1. Germline V gene sequence: CDR1 MNHEY, CDR2 SVGEGT. The CDR3 runs to 17 residues. The V segment lost 2 bases and the J segment 4 bases; nucleotides outside the gene matches: 10. CDR3 in amino acids: CASSYGTGKSGSDTQYF. CDR3 DNA sequence: TGTGCCAGCAGTTACGGGACAGGGAAAAGCGGCTCAGATACGCAGTATTTT.

This clonotype was detected many times. This chain uses TRBV10-3 with TRBJ2-5; 12 nucleotides match TRBD2. The germline gives CDR1 ENHRY, CDR2 SYGVKD. Trimming cost V 0 bases and J 4 bases; bases outside gene matches: 3. The CDR3 extends over 16 amino acids. CDR3 sequence reads: CAISESGLAGRETQYF. In DNA, the CDR3 is TGTGCCATCAGTGAGTCGGGACTAGCGGGTCGAGAGACCCAGTACTTC.

The rearrangement uses TRBV19 and TRBJ2-1, with D maybe TRBD2 (5 bases). The CDR3 spans 16 residues. Deletions cut 1 base from V and 0 bases from J, with 10 bases between. Per the germline V gene, CDR1 is LNHDA and CDR2 is SQIVND (reference sequence). CDR3 nucleotide sequence: TGTGCCAGTAGTATAGGGGATGGGAGCTCCTACAATGAGCAGTTCTTC. Its protein is CASSIGDGSSYNEQFF.

This chain uses TRBV4-1 with TRBJ1-5, with D perhaps TRBD1 (6 bases). Germline CDR1 MGHRA, CDR2 YSYEKL. Trimming pared 2 bases from V and 3 bases from J, leaving 11 bases between. CDR3 length equals 15 residues. The CDR3 reads CASSQTGTFNQPQHF. DNA for the CDR3: TGCGCCAGCAGCCAAACCGGGACATTCAATCAGCCCCAGCATTTT.

This clonotype was seen a handful of times. The rearrangement joins TRBV4-1 to TRBJ1-1, with TRBD1 as a possible D gene (6 bases). Germline CDR1 is MGHRA and CDR2 is YSYEKL. This CDR3 region has 16 residues. The V end was cut by 0 bases, the J end by 6 bases, with 17 bases between. This chain's CDR3 is CASSQEVGRGLAEAFF. CDR3 coding DNA: TGCGCCAGCAGCCAAGAAGTAGGCAGGGGACTTGCTGAAGCTTTCTTT.

This clonotype turned up a few times. CDR3 DNA: TGTGCCTGGAGCCGGGACTCCCTAAGCACAGATACGCAGTATTTT. This codes for CAWSRDSLSTDTQYF. The rearrangement links TRBV30 to TRBJ2-3; D possibly corresponds to TRBD2 (6 bases). V lost 3 bases and J 0 bases, leaving 13 bases between the germline ends. The CDR3 totals 15 residues. Germline CDR1 reads GTSNPN; CDR2 reads SVGIG (reference sequence).

This clonotype occurred a few times. The chain has TRBV6-1 and TRBJ2-3, with D maybe TRBD1 (6 bases). The CDR3 runs to 14 residues. Germline values: CDR1 MNHNS, CDR2 SASEGT. V lost 1 base and J 2 bases, leaving 7 bases between the germline ends. CDR3 sequence: CASSEGQVTDTQYF. The CDR3, as DNA: TGTGCCAGCAGTGAAGGACAGGTCACAGATACGCAGTATTTT.

The table lists this clonotype with many counts. The chain links TRBV6-1 to TRBJ1-2, with unresolved D. Trimming removed 6 bases from V and 7 bases from J, with 30 bases in between. The CDR3 totals 18 residues. CDR1 MNHNS and CDR2 SASEGT come from the germline V gene. CDR3 amino acids: CASSRSFPSIPPYRGYTF. As DNA, the CDR3 is TGTGCCAGCAGCAGATCTTTTCCCTCTATCCCTCCCTATCGTGGCTACACCTTC.

This clonotype has ten or more counts. The J gene is TRBJ2-3, the V gene TRBV5-6; D is perhaps TRBD1 or TRBD2 (5 bases each). V lost 4 bases, J lost 1 base, and 22 bases lay in between. The CDR3 contains 18 residues. Looked up from germline, CDR1 is SGHDT and CDR2 is YYEEEE. CDR3 DNA: TGTGCCAGCAGCCCCCTCGGACGGGGAGTGGGACGCACAGATACGCAGTATTTT. It yields the protein CASSPLGRGVGRTDTQYF.

This clonotype has a handful of counts. The genes are TRBV19 and TRBJ1-2; D is possibly TRBD1 (5 bases). The CDR3 spans 14 residues. CDR1 LNHDA and CDR2 SQIVND come from the germline V gene (reference sequence). Trimming cost V 4 bases and J 6 bases, with 15 bases left between them. In nucleotides, the CDR3 is TGTGCCAGTAGTAGGGAGCAGGGTGGAGATGGCTACACCTTC. This encodes CASSREQGGDGYTF.

This clonotype was counted ten times or more. The V gene is TRBV7-2, the J gene TRBJ2-1; 7 nucleotides align to TRBD1. CDR1 is SGHTA and CDR2 is FQGNSA in the germline V gene. V lost 6 bases and J lost 5; bases outside the gene matches: 4. This CDR3 comprises 13 residues. The CDR3 nucleotides are TGTGCCAGCAGGGGACAGATCAACAATGAGCAGTTCTTC. This gives the protein CASRGQINNEQFF.

The table lists this clonotype with many counts. The J gene is TRBJ2-7, the V gene TRBV12-3 or TRBV12-4; D is undetermined. The CDR3 consists of 15 residues. The V gene lost 0 bases and the J gene lost 7 bases, with 16 bases spanning the gap. CDR3 protein: CASSLALRNSREQYF. CDR3 bases: TGTGCCAGCAGTTTAGCTCTCAGAAACTCAAGGGAGCAGTACTTC.

This clonotype was found many times. Written as DNA, the CDR3 is TGCAGTGCTAGGGAGACTAGCGGGAGCGGTCAAGAGACCCAGTACTTC. This encodes CSARETSGSGQETQYF. The chain combines TRBV20-1 with TRBJ2-5; 12 positions agree with TRBD2. This CDR3 spans 16 amino acids. Losses at the gene ends were 3 bases for V and 2 bases for J; bases not matched to a gene: 7. The germline gives CDR1 DFQATT, CDR2 SNEGSKA (reference sequence).